Described below is a single TCR beta chain sequence and its context. Its antigen is as yet unknown. Germline V lookup: CDR1 SGHTA, CDR2 FQGNSA. V was shortened by 6 bases and J by 6 bases, with 16 bases between the two germline ends. The CDR3 has 14 residues. This sample is part of a study of cytomegalovirus exposure and HLA in healthy donors. General study findings and limits: Prior analysis indicated that the majority of TCR beta V segments exhibited productivity approximately 87% or approximately 30% of the time. Reports credit the classifier with highly specific, highly sensitive diagnosis of cytomegalovirus status.

This PCR relied on a set of 60 Vbeta primers and 13 Jbeta primers. Authors' data handling: Unique TCR beta chains totaled approximately 83 million in a later count, with around 12 million of them shared. Method: immunoSEQ multiplex PCR; TCRdb's copy keeps in-frame clones and lacks some. That table supplies the V and J calls and clone size; D and trimming were determined from the DNA. The sample holds 50,000 to 70,000 clones, roughly 75% seen once. This cohort consisted of healthy bone marrow donors. The chain employs TRBV7-2 and TRBJ2-3, with a tentative D call TRBD2 (7 bases). The source of this sequence is a man younger than 45 in good health and CMV-seropositive. Sample: PBMCs. The CDR3 here is CASSHPRGGDTQYF. Written as DNA, the CDR3 is TGTGCCAGCAGTCATCCTAGGGGGGGGGATACGCAGTATTTT.